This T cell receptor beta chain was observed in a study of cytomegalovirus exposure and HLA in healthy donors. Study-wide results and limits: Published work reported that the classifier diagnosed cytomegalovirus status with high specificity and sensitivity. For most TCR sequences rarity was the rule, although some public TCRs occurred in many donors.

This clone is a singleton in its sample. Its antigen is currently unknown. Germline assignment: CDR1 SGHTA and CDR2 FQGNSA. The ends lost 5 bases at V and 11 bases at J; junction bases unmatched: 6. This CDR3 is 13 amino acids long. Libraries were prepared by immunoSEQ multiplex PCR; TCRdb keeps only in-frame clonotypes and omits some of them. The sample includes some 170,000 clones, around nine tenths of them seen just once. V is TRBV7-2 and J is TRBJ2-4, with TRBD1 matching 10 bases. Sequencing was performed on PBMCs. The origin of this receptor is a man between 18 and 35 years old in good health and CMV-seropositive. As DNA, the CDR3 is TGTGCCAGCAGCCAACGCGACAGGGGGCTTCAGTACTTC. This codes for CASSQRDRGLQYF. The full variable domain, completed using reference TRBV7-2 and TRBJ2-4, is GAGVSQSPSNKVTEKGKDVELRCDPISGHTALYWYRQSLGQGLEFLIYFQGNSAPDKSGLPSDRFSAERTGGSVSTLTIQRTQQEDSAVYLCASSQRDRGLQYFGAGTRLSVL.